This T cell receptor (beta chain) was recovered during a study of blood T cell repertoires in COVID-19. Whole-study context: There were acute and convalescent COVID-19 samples, and they came from the United States, Italy and Spain.

Here immunoSEQ multiplex PCR was the method, and the copy in TCRdb shows in-frame clones only, minus some. Of approximately 290,000 clones in the sample, 87% were seen once. The CDR3 has 15 residues. The germline V gene has CDR1 MNHEY and CDR2 SVGAGI. Trimming removed 4 bases from V and 1 base from J, with 11 bases in between. The chain combines TRBV6-5 with TRBJ2-4, with D possibly TRBD2 on 6 matching bases. This TCR derives from a man aged 18 to 30 with active or convalescent COVID-19. The sample was peripheral blood. In nucleotides, the CDR3 is TGTGCCAGCAGTTTTGGGGGGACTGCCAAAAACATTCAGTACTTC. Protein sequence: CASSFGGTAKNIQYF.